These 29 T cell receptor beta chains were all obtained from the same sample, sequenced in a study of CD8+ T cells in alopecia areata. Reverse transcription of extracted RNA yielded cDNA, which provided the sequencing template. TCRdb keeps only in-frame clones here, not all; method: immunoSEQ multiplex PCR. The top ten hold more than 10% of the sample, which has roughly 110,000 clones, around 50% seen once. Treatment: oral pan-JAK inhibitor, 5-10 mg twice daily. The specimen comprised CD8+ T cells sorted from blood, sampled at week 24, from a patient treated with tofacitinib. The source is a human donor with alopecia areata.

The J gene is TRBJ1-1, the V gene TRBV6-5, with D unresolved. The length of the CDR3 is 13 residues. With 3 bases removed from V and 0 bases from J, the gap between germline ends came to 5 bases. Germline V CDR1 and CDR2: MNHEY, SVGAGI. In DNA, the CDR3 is TGTGCCAGCAGTTATTACCTGAACACTGAAGCTTTCTTT. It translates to CASSYYLNTEAFF.

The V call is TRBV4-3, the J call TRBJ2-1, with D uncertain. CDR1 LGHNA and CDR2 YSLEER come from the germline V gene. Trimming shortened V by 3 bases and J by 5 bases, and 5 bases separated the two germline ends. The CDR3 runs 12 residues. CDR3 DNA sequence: TGCGCCAGCAGCCACCTGAACAATGAGCAGTTCTTC. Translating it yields CASSHLNNEQFF.

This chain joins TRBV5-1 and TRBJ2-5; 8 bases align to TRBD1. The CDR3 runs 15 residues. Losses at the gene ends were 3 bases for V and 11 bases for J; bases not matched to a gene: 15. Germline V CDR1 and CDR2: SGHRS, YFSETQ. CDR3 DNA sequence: TGCGCCAGCAGCTCTGGGGCCCGACAGGGGTGGGAGCAGTACTTC. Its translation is CASSSGARQGWEQYF.

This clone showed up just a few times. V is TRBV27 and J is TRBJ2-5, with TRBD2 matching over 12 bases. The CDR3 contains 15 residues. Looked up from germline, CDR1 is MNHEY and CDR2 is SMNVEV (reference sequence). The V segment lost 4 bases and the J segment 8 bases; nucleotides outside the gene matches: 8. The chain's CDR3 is CASSSSGTSGQTQYF. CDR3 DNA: TGTGCCAGCAGTTCCTCCGGGACTAGCGGGCAAACCCAGTACTTC.

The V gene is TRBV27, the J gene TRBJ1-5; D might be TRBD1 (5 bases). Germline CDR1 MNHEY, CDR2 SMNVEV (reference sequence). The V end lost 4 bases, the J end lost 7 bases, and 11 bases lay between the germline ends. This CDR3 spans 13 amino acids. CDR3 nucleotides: TGTGCCAGCAGTTGGAGGGGAGAACAGCCCCAGCATTTT. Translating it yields CASSWRGEQPQHF.

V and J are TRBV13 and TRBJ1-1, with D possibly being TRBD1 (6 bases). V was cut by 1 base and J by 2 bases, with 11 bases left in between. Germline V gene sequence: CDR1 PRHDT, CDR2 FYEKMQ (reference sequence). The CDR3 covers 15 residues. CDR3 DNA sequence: TGTGCCAGCAGCTTAGAGGGGACATCCAACACTGAAGCTTTCTTT. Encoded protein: CASSLEGTSNTEAFF. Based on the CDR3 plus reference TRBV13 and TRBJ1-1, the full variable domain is AAGVIQSPRHLIKEKRETATLKCYPIPRHDTVYWYQQGPGQDPQFLISFYEKMQSDKGSIPDRFSAQQFSDYHSELNMSSLELGDSALYFCASSLEGTSNTEAFFGQGTRLTVV.

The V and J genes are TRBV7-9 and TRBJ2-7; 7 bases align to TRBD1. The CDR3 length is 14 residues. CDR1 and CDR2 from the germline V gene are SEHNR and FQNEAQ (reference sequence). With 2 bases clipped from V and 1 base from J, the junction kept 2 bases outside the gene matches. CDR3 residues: CASSLQGESYEQYF. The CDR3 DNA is TGTGCCAGCAGCTTACAGGGGGAGTCCTACGAGCAGTACTTC.

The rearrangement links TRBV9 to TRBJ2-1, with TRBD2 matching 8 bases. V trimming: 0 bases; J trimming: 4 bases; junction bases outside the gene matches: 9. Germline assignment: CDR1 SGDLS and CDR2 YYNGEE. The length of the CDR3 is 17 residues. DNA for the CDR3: TGTGCCAGCAGCGTAGCGGATAGCGGGGAGGGTTACAATGAGCAGTTCTTC. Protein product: CASSVADSGEGYNEQFF.

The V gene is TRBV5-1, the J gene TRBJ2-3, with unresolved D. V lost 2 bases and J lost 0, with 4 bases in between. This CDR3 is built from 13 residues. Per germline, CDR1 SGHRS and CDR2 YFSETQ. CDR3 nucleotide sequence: TGCGCCAGCAGCTTCTATAGCACAGATACGCAGTATTTT. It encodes CASSFYSTDTQYF.

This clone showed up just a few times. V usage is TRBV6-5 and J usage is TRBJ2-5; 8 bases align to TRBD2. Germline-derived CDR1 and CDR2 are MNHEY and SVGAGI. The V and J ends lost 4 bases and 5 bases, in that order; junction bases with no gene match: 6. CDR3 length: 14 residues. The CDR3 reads CASSSLGLGETQYF. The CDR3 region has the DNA TGTGCCAGCAGTTCCCTGGGACTAGGGGAGACCCAGTACTTC.

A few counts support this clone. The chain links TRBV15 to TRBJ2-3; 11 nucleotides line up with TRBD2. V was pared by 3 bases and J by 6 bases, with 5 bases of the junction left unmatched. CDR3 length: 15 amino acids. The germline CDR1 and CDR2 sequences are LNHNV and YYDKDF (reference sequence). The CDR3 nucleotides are TGTGCCACCAGCAGTAGCGGGGGGGCCTGGGATACGCAGTATTTT. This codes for CATSSSGGAWDTQYF. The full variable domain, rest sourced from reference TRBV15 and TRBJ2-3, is DAMVIQNPRYQVTQFGKPVTLSCSQTLNHNVMYWYQQKSSQAPKLLFHYYDKDFNNEADTPDNFQSRRPNTSFCFLDIRSPGLGDTAMYLCATSSSGGAWDTQYFGPGTRLTVL.

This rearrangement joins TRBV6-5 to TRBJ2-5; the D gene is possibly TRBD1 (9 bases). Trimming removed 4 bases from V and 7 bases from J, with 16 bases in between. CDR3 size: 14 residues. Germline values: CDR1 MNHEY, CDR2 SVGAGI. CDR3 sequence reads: CASSSAGGQGTQYF. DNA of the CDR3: TGTGCCAGCAGTTCCGCGGGGGGACAGGGGACCCAGTACTTC.

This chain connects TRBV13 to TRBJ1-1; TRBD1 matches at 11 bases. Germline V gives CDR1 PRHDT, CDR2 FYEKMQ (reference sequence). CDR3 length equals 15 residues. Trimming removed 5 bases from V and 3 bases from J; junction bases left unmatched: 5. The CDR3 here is CASSSQGQGDTEAFF. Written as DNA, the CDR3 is TGTGCCAGCAGCAGCCAGGGACAGGGGGACACTGAAGCTTTCTTT.

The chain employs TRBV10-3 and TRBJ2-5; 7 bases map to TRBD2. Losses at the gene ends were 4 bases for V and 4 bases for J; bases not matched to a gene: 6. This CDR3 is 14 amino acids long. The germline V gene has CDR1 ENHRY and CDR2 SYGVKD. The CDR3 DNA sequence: TGTGCCATCAGTGCCCGCACGGGGGGAGAGACCCAGTACTTC. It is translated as CAISARTGGETQYF.

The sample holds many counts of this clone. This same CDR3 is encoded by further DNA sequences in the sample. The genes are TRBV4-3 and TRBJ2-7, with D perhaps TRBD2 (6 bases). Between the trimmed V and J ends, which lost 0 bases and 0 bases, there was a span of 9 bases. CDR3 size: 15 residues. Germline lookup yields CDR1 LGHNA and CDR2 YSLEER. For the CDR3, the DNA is TGCGCCAGCAGCCAAGAGGAGGGCTCCTCCTACGAGCAGTACTTC. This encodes CASSQEEGSSYEQYF.

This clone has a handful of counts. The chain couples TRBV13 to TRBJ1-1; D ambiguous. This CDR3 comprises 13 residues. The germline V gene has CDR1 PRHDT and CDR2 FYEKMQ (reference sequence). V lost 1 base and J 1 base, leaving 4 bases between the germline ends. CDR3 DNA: TGTGCCAGCAGCTTAGAACAGAACACTGAAGCTTTCTTT. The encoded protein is CASSLEQNTEAFF. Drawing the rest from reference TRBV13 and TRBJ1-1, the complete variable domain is AAGVIQSPRHLIKEKRETATLKCYPIPRHDTVYWYQQGPGQDPQFLISFYEKMQSDKGSIPDRFSAQQFSDYHSELNMSSLELGDSALYFCASSLEQNTEAFFGQGTRLTVV.

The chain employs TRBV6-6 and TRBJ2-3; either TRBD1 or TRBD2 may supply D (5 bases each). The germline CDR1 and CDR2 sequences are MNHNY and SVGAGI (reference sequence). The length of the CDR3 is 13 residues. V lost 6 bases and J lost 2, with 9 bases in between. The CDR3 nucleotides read TGTGCCAGCAGAGGGGAGATCACAGATACGCAGTATTTT. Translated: CASRGEITDTQYF.

CDR3 sequence reads: CASSFVGYSNQPQHF. CDR3 nucleotides: TGTGCCAGCAGTTTTGTGGGCTATAGCAATCAGCCCCAGCATTTT. The chain combines TRBV27 with TRBJ1-5, with D hard to call. The germline V and J ends were trimmed by 3 bases and 0 bases, with 9 bases remaining between them. Germline loops: CDR1 MNHEY, CDR2 SMNVEV (reference sequence). The CDR3 covers 15 residues.

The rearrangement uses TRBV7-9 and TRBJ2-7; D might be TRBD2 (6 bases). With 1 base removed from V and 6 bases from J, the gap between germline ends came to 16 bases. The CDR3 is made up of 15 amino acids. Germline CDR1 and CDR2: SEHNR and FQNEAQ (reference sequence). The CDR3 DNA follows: TGTGCCAGCAGCTTAGGGTTGTCCGAGGAGGGCGAGCAGTACTTC. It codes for CASSLGLSEEGEQYF. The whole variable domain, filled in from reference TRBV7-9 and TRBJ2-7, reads DTGVSQNPRHKITKRGQNVTFRCDPISEHNRLYWYRQTLGQGPEFLTYFQNEAQLEKSRLLSDRFSAERPKGSFSTLEIQRTEQGDSAMYLCASSLGLSEEGEQYFGPGTRLTVT.

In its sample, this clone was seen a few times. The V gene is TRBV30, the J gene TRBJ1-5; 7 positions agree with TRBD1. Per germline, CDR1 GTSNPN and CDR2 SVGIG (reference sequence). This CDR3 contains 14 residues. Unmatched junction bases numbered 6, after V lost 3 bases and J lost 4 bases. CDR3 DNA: TGTGCCTGGAGGTACAGGGGTGGGAATCAGCCCCAGCATTTT. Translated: CAWRYRGGNQPQHF.

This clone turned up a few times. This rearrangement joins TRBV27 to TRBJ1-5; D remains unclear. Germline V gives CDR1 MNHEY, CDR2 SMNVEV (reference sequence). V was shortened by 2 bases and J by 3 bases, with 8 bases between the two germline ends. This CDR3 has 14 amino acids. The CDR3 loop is CASSLARVNQPQHF. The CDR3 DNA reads TGTGCCAGCAGTTTAGCAAGGGTCAATCAGCCCCAGCATTTT.

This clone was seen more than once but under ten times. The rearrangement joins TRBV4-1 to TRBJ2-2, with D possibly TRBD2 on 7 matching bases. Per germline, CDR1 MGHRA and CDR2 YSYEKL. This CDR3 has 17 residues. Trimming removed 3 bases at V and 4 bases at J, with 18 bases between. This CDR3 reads CASSHGLGGPSTGELFF. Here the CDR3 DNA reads TGCGCCAGCAGCCATGGCCTCGGGGGGCCGAGCACCGGGGAGCTGTTTTTT.

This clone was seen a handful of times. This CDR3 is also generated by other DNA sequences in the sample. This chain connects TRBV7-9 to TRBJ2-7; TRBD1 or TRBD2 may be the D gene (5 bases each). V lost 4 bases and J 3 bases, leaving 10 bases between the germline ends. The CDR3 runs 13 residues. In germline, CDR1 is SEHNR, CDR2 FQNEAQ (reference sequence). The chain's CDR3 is CASSWGTDYEQYF. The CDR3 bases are TGTGCCAGCAGCTGGGGGACGGACTACGAGCAGTACTTC. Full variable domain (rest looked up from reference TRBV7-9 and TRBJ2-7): DTGVSQNPRHKITKRGQNVTFRCDPISEHNRLYWYRQTLGQGPEFLTYFQNEAQLEKSRLLSDRFSAERPKGSFSTLEIQRTEQGDSAMYLCASSWGTDYEQYFGPGTRLTVT.

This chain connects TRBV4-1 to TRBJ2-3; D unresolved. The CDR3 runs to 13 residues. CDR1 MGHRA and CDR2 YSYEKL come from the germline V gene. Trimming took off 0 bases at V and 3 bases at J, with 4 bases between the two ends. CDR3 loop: CASSQDETDTQYF. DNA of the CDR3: TGCGCCAGCAGCCAAGATGAAACAGATACGCAGTATTTT.

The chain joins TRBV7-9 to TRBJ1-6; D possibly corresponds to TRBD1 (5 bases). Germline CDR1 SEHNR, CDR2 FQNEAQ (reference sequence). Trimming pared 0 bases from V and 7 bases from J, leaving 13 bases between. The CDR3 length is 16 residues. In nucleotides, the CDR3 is TGTGCCAGCAGCTTAGCTGTGGGGGAACCCAATTCACCCCTCCACTTT. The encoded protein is CASSLAVGEPNSPLHF.

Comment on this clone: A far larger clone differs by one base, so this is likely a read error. This CDR3 reads CASSYSSGGADTQYF. The CDR3 DNA reads as TGTGCCAGCAGTTACTCTAGCGGGGGGGCAGATACGCAGTATTTT. The chain joins TRBV2 to TRBJ2-3, with 12 positions matching TRBD2. Trimming removed 5 bases from V and 4 bases from J; junction bases left unmatched: 4. The germline V gene has CDR1 SNHLY and CDR2 FYNNEI. This CDR3 has 15 amino acids.

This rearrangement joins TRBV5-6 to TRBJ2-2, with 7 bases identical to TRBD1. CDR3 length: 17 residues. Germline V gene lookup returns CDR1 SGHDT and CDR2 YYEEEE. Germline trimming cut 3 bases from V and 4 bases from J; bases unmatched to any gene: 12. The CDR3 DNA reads TGTGCCAGCAGCTCGATACAGGGGTTCCTGGGCACCGGGGAGCTGTTTTTT. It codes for CASSSIQGFLGTGELFF.

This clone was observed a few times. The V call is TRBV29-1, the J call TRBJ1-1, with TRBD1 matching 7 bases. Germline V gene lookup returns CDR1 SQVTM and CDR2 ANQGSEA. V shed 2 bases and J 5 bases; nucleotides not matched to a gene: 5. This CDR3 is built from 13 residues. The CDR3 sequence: CSVERGGATEAFF. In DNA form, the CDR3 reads TGCAGCGTTGAAAGAGGGGGCGCAACTGAAGCTTTCTTT.

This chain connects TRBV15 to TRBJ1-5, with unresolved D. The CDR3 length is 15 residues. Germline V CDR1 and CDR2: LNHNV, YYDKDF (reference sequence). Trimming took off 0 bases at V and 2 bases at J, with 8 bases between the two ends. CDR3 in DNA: TGTGCCACCAGCAGAGATCGTGAAGGCAATCAGCCCCAGCATTTT. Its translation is CATSRDREGNQPQHF.